What follows describes a single T cell receptor beta chain. The sample is drawn from a study of blood T cell repertoires in COVID-19. Study as a whole: COVID-19 samples collected from the United States, Italy and Spain covered acute and convalescent phases. Sample material is recorded as cDNA or gDNA derived from T cells, B-cell-depleted T cells, or PBMCs.

V lost 4 bases to trimming and J lost 2 bases; unmatched junction nucleotides: 5. CDR3 length: 17 amino acids. CDR1 LGHNA and CDR2 YNFKEQ come from the germline V gene. Original processing notes: Reference gene primer amplification gave nucleated cell count estimates. Clones were read by immunoSEQ multiplex PCR, and TCRdb kept only the in-frame ones, dropping some. The V and J calls and the clone size are those of that table, but D and trimming were determined from the DNA. This sample has about 91,000 clones, with around 80% found just once. Input material: peripheral blood. This chain links TRBV4-2 with TRBJ2-5; TRBD2 matches at 15 bases. This receptor was identified in a man aged 70-80 years with acute or convalescent COVID-19. The CDR3: CASSRGLAGGDQETQYF. The CDR3 nucleotides read TGTGCCAGCAGCCGAGGACTAGCGGGAGGGGATCAAGAGACCCAGTACTTC.